The rows below give T cell receptor beta chains drawn from one sample of a study of beta chain features in type 1 diabetes. The table came from immunoSEQ multiplex PCR; TCRdb's copy has only in-frame clones and leaves some out. Of almost 350,000 clones in the sample, approximately 9.9% were seen once. The sequencing input was central memory CD4+ T cells from blood. These receptors all come from a man under 40 with type 1 diabetes. The CDR3 runs from the conserved cysteine through the conserved F or W. The D gene is left open where the match is weak. Expanded clones get a size class; other rows say once, few or many, or leave the size out.

few TRBJ1-1 TRBD1 TRBV19 CASKFGQGGGTEAFF TGTGCCAGTAAGTTCGGACAGGGGGGCGGCACTGAAGCTTTCTTT
NA TRBJ1-1 NA TRBV11-2 CASSLDGRRGMNTEAFF TGTGCCAGCAGCTTAGACGGGCGAAGGGGGATGAACACTGAAGCTTTCTTT
many TRBJ2-3 NA TRBV13 CASSLSTDTQYF TGTGCCAGCAGCTTAAGCACAGATACGCAGTATTTT
NA TRBJ2-2 NA TRBV7-8 CASSSRRELFF TGTGCCAGCAGCTCGAGGAGGGAGCTGTTTTTT
NA TRBJ2-3 TRBD2 TRBV7-2 CASSWLAGGTDTQYF TGTGCCAGCAGCTGGCTAGCGGGGGGCACAGATACGCAGTATTTT
few TRBJ2-5 NA TRBV5-6 CASSEIGRRQETQYF TGTGCCAGCAGCGAGATCGGCAGGCGACAAGAGACCCAGTACTTC
NA TRBJ2-5 NA TRBV7-2 CASSFTGSQETQYF TGTGCCAGCAGCTTCACCGGGAGCCAAGAGACCCAGTACTTC
few TRBJ1-4 TRBD1 TRBV2 CASSWDREKLFF TGTGCCAGCAGTTGGGACAGGGAAAAACTGTTTTTT
NA TRBJ1-4 NA TRBV7-8 CASSRTDPNEKLFF TGTGCCAGCAGCCGGACAGATCCTAATGAAAAACTGTTTTTT
few TRBJ1-4 NA TRBV11-2 CASSRGGNEKLFF TGTGCCAGCAGCCGTGGGGGTAATGAAAAACTGTTTTTT
few TRBJ2-1 TRBD2 TRBV6-5 CATQDSGGPSNEQFF TGTGCCACCCAGGATAGCGGGGGGCCCTCCAATGAGCAGTTCTTC
few TRBJ2-1 NA TRBV7-2 CASSLSGTYNEQFF TGTGCCAGCAGTCTGAGCGGTACCTACAATGAGCAGTTCTTC
NA TRBJ2-7 NA TRBV29-1 CSVVEPASYEQYF TGCAGCGTTGTCGAGCCGGCCAGCTACGAGCAGTACTTC
many TRBJ2-5 NA TRBV11-2 CASSLEATQYF TGTGCCAGCAGCTTAGAGGCGACCCAGTACTTC
NA TRBJ2-2 NA TRBV4-3 CASSPLTGFTGELFF TGCGCCAGCAGCCCTCTCACAGGGTTCACCGGGGAGCTGTTTTTT
few TRBJ1-1 TRBD1 TRBV23-1 CASSQSGIRQGRTEAFF TGCGCCAGCAGTCAATCTGGAATCCGACAGGGGCGAACTGAAGCTTTCTTT
NA TRBJ1-4 NA TRBV16 CASSPRGADNEKLFF TGTGCCAGCAGCCCAAGGGGGGCGGATAATGAAAAACTGTTTTTT
NA TRBJ2-1 TRBD1 TRBV19 CASSPRDSLSEQFF TGTGCCAGTAGTCCTCGGGACAGTTTGAGTGAGCAGTTCTTC
few TRBJ2-7 TRBD1 TRBV9 CASSVDQTGSSGEQYF TGTGCCAGCAGCGTAGATCAGACAGGGAGTAGTGGAGAGCAGTACTTC
NA TRBJ2-7 NA TRBV7-2 CASSLVPDKDEQYF TGTGCCAGCAGCTTAGTCCCGGACAAAGACGAGCAGTACTTC
few TRBJ2-5 NA TRBV5-6 CASSLDGSLVQETQYF TGTGCCAGCAGCTTGGACGGCAGCCTAGTCCAAGAGACCCAGTACTTC
NA TRBJ1-1 NA TRBV7-2 CASSLAPTASAEAFF TGTGCCAGCAGCTTAGCTCCGACAGCGTCCGCTGAAGCTTTCTTT
few TRBJ1-2 TRBD1 TRBV4-1 CASSQGEGVGRGLSGYTF TGCGCCAGCAGCCAAGGGGAGGGAGTAGGCAGGGGGCTGAGTGGCTACACCTTC
NA TRBJ2-5 NA TRBV25-1 CASSDHPRGIGGQETQYF TGTGCCAGCAGTGATCATCCCCGAGGAATTGGCGGCCAAGAGACCCAGTACTTC
many TRBJ1-4 NA TRBV29-1 CSVGSSEKLFF TGCAGCGTTGGGTCCAGTGAAAAACTGTTTTTT
NA TRBJ2-5 NA TRBV10-3 CAISQGETQYF TGTGCCATCAGCCAGGGGGAGACCCAGTACTTC